These 9 T cell receptor beta chains were all obtained from the same sample, sequenced in a study of regulatory T cells in long-lasting Graves disease. Building of the TCR beta libraries involved iRepertoire HTBI primers and Arm-PCR of CDR3 regions. Via MiXCR, TCRdb re-called the multiplex PCR reads, giving one row per CDR3 protein. The sample contains around 460,000 distinct CDR3 sequences, 20% to 25% of which appear only once. Time point in this sample: persistent/refractory GD, antithyroid drugs over 5 years with positive TRAb. The TCR library was made from RNA extracted from PBMCs. Here the sequenced sample was peripheral blood mononuclear cells (PBMCs), taken when the disease was refractory, from a patient treated with antithyroid drugs. Receptor source: a female donor with Graves disease.

The chain carries TRBV19 and TRBJ2-7; 8 bases match TRBD1. The trim removed 5 bases at V and 2 bases at J, leaving 2 bases unmatched. CDR3 size: 13 residues. Per the germline V gene, CDR1 is LNHDA and CDR2 is SQIVND (reference sequence). The CDR3 here is CASSEQGAYEQYF. The CDR3 DNA reads TGTGCCAGTAGTGAACAGGGGGCCTACGAGCAGTACTTC.

This clonotype was found many times. V is TRBV28 and J is TRBJ2-7; D call uncertain. Germline V CDR1 and CDR2: MDHEN, SYDVKM. The CDR3 sequence is 13 residues long. Trimming took off 6 bases at V and 3 bases at J, with 12 bases between the two ends. The CDR3 is CASRPVVGYEQYF. Here the CDR3 DNA reads TGTGCCAGCAGGCCCGTGGTGGGCTACGAGCAGTACTTC.

This chain connects TRBV4-3 to TRBJ2-5; D gene unclear. From germline, CDR1 is LGHNA and CDR2 YSLEER. This CDR3 has 13 amino acids. The V end was cut by 0 bases, the J end by 8 bases, with 10 bases between. The CDR3 region is CASSQDLEHTQYF. The DNA of the CDR3 is TGCGCCAGCAGCCAAGATTTAGAACATACCCAGTACTTC.

This clonotype was recorded at least ten times. The chain is built from TRBV12-3 or TRBV12-4 and TRBJ2-7; TRBD2 aligns across 14 bases. V was clipped by 5 bases and J by 3 bases; unmatched bases: 6. CDR3 size: 16 residues. The CDR3 region has the DNA TGTGCCAGCAGTGGGACTAGCGGGAGCATAGGCTACGAGCAGTACTTC. This gives the protein CASSGTSGSIGYEQYF.

The rearrangement links TRBV7-9 to TRBJ1-4; D is possibly TRBD1 (6 bases). The ends were cut back, 3 bases at V and 7 bases at J, with 12 bases in the middle. The CDR3 contains 14 residues. Germline CDR1 and CDR2: SEHNR and FQNEAQ (reference sequence). Here the CDR3 reads CASSFGQGTEKLFF. The CDR3 DNA reads TGTGCCAGCAGCTTTGGTCAGGGGACTGAAAAACTGTTTTTT. The complete variable domain, with remaining parts taken from reference TRBV7-9 and TRBJ1-4, reads DTGVSQNPRHKITKRGQNVTFRCDPISEHNRLYWYRQTLGQGPEFLTYFQNEAQLEKSRLLSDRFSAERPKGSFSTLEIQRTEQGDSAMYLCASSFGQGTEKLFFGSGTQLSVL.

This clonotype appeared many times. This chain links TRBV6-5 with TRBJ1-1; D unresolved. Trimming shortened V by 2 bases and J by 1 base, and 8 bases separated the two germline ends. The CDR3 contains 14 residues. Per the germline V gene, CDR1 is MNHEY and CDR2 is SVGAGI. CDR3 sequence: CASSYRGGNTEAFF. The DNA of the CDR3 is TGTGCCAGCAGTTACCGTGGAGGGAACACTGAAGCTTTCTTT.

Comment on this clonotype: An end of the junction does not agree with germline; a read error may underlie this. V and J are TRBV7-3 and TRBJ2-5; D perhaps matches TRBD2 (6 bases). This CDR3 region has 13 residues. Germline V lookup: CDR1 SGHTA, CDR2 FQGTGA. The DNA of the CDR3 is TGTGCCAGCAACTTACTGGAGGGAGAGACCCAGTACTTC. Translation gives CASNLLEGETQYF.

The chain couples TRBV3-1 to TRBJ2-3; maybe TRBD2 (6 bases). The V gene's germline CDR1 is LGHDT and CDR2 YNNKEL (reference sequence). The CDR3 has 15 residues. With 1 base removed from V and 6 bases from J, the gap between germline ends came to 14 bases. CDR3 in amino acids: CASSQARTSLDTQYF. For the CDR3, the DNA is TGTGCCAGCAGCCAAGCTCGAACTAGCTTGGATACGCAGTATTTT.

This clonotype was counted a few times. J is TRBJ2-7 and V is TRBV7-9; possible D gene TRBD2, 5 bases. The germline V gene has CDR1 SEHNR and CDR2 FQNEAQ (reference sequence). V was pared by 6 bases and J by 6 bases, with 9 bases between. The CDR3 consists of 11 residues. For the CDR3, the DNA is TGTGCCAGCAGACTAGGCCCCGAGCAGTACTTC. Its translation: CASRLGPEQYF. Full variable domain (outside the CDR3, taken from reference TRBV7-9 and TRBJ2-7): DTGVSQNPRHKITKRGQNVTFRCDPISEHNRLYWYRQTLGQGPEFLTYFQNEAQLEKSRLLSDRFSAERPKGSFSTLEIQRTEQGDSAMYLCASRLGPEQYFGPGTRLTVT.